These T cell receptor beta chains were read from a single sample in a study of control samples from healthy donors and cancer patients. Repertoires were generated with immunoSEQ multiplex PCR, while TCRdb's copy carries only in-frame clones and drops some. The sample records roughly 95,000 clones, over 85% being singletons. Sequences were obtained from blood. The receptors here all came from a human donor in good health. The donor label of this sample is uncertain. Both conserved end residues are part of each CDR3. A D gene is named only where the DNA matches it firmly. A row's size may be missing; if present it is once, few, many or a size class.

length	D	J	V	size	CDR3	DNA
15	TRBD1	TRBJ1-5	TRBV6-5	-	CASRVTGGVNQPQHF	TGTGCCAGCAGGGTGACAGGGGGTGTCAATCAGCCCCAGCATTTT
18	TRBD1	TRBJ2-5	TRBV18	-	CASSPRSGTGAVSETQYF	TGTGCCAGCTCACCAAGGTCCGGGACAGGGGCGGTGAGTGAGACCCAGTACTTC
14	-	TRBJ2-7	TRBV30	-	CAWSTGHFGDEQYF	TGTGCCTGGAGTACGGGACACTTTGGGGACGAGCAGTACTTC
16	-	TRBJ1-2	TRBV6-5	-	CASSYQWRRGNYGYTF	TGTGCCAGCAGTTACCAGTGGCGGCGAGGGAACTATGGCTACACCTTC
13	-	TRBJ1-2	TRBV27	-	CASSLKWDYGYTF	TGTGCCAGCAGTTTAAAGTGGGACTATGGCTACACCTTC
17	-	TRBJ2-3	TRBV19	-	CASSSLRGATSTDTQYF	TGTGCCAGTAGTAGTTTGCGAGGGGCTACCAGCACAGATACGCAGTATTTT
13	-	TRBJ1-1	TRBV27	-	CASSLSGGKVAFF	TGTGCCAGCAGTTTATCCGGGGGGAAAGTAGCTTTCTTT
15	-	TRBJ1-4	TRBV9	-	CASSESIATNEKLFF	TGTGCCAGCTCAGAGTCGATTGCAACTAATGAAAAACTGTTTTTT
17	-	TRBJ1-1	TRBV27	-	CASSLYSSRGRRTEAFF	TGTGCCAGCAGTTTATATAGTTCGCGGGGGAGAAGGACTGAAGCTTTCTTT
14	-	TRBJ1-4	TRBV5-4	-	CASSLDWRDEKLFF	TGTGCCAGCAGCTTGGATTGGAGGGACGAAAAACTGTTTTTT
15	TRBD2	TRBJ2-7	TRBV2	once	CASSRGTSMWYEQYF	TGTGCCAGCAGTAGAGGGACTAGTATGTGGTACGAGCAGTACTTC
13	-	TRBJ1-2	TRBV5-1	-	CASSLRGSYGYTF	TGCGCCAGCAGCTTGCGGGGAAGCTATGGCTACACCTTC
13	-	TRBJ1-2	TRBV12-5	-	CASGLGTTFGYTF	TGTGCTAGTGGTTTGGGTACGACATTTGGCTACACCTTC
16	TRBD1	TRBJ1-1	TRBV25-1	-	CASTRTRDRLNTEAFF	TGTGCCAGCACCCGAACCCGGGACAGACTGAACACTGAAGCTTTCTTT
13	-	TRBJ1-2	TRBV16	-	CASSQSGQYGYTF	TGTGCCAGCAGCCAATCGGGTCAATATGGCTACACCTTC
16	-	TRBJ2-6	TRBV9	-	CASSGWGIAGANVLTF	TGTGCCAGCAGCGGTTGGGGAATAGCTGGGGCCAACGTCCTGACTTTC
14	-	TRBJ1-2	TRBV7-9	-	CASSLGGDPTGYTF	TGTGCCAGCAGCTTAGGAGGGGACCCTACTGGCTACACCTTC
16	TRBD1	TRBJ2-4	TRBV7-8	-	CASSLAGTVAKNIQYF	TGTGCCAGCAGCCTAGCCGGGACAGTAGCCAAAAACATTCAGTACTTC
16	-	TRBJ1-5	TRBV5-1	-	CASSPEPTDSNQPQHF	TGCGCCAGCAGCCCGGAACCTACAGACAGCAATCAGCCCCAGCATTTT
13	-	TRBJ1-2	TRBV27	-	CASSQSHRGGYTF	TGTGCCAGCAGTCAGTCCCACCGCGGGGGCTACACCTTC
14	TRBD1	TRBJ1-2	TRBV7-9	once	CASSSWGQGVGYTF	TGTGCCAGCAGCTCCTGGGGACAGGGTGTCGGCTACACCTTC
15	TRBD1	TRBJ1-4	TRBV5-1	-	CASQRTGATNEKLFF	TGCGCCAGTCAAAGGACAGGGGCAACTAATGAAAAACTGTTTTTT
12	TRBD2	TRBJ2-5	TRBV10-2	once	CASSETSGHPYF	TGCGCCAGCAGTGAGACTAGCGGCCACCCTTACTTC
16	TRBD2	TRBJ2-2	TRBV10-3	-	CAISESSGIYTGELFF	TGTGCCATCAGTGAGTCCAGCGGGATATACACCGGGGAGCTGTTTTTT
15	-	TRBJ1-5	TRBV5-1	-	CASSLGGTGNQPQHF	TGCGCCAGCAGCTTGGGAGGGACGGGCAATCAGCCCCAGCATTTT
15	-	TRBJ1-2	TRBV19	-	CASSRGQGQIYGYTF	TGTGCCAGTAGCCGGGGGCAGGGTCAAATCTATGGCTACACCTTC
16	TRBD1	TRBJ2-7	TRBV30	-	CAWSVPRTGGAYEQYF	TGTGCCTGGAGTGTACCTAGGACAGGGGGCGCCTACGAGCAGTACTTC
14	-	TRBJ2-3	TRBV6-2/TRBV6-3	-	CASSNTAGFDTQYF	TGTGCCAGCAGCAACACCGCAGGGTTTGATACGCAGTATTTT
15	TRBD1	TRBJ2-3	TRBV3-1/TRBV3-2	-	CASSQRQGLTDTQYF	TGTGCCAGCAGCCAGCGACAGGGCCTCACAGATACGCAGTATTTT
14	TRBD1	TRBJ2-1	TRBV14	-	CASSLSGTVNEQFF	TGTGCCAGCAGCCTGTCCGGGACAGTCAATGAGCAGTTCTTC
14	TRBD1	TRBJ1-1	TRBV27	-	CASRTGQGITEAFF	TGTGCCAGCAGGACGGGACAGGGGATTACTGAAGCTTTCTTT
14	TRBD1	TRBJ2-1	TRBV7-9	once	CASSLRQGIDEQFF	TGTGCCAGCAGCTTGCGACAGGGTATCGATGAGCAGTTCTTC
14	-	TRBJ1-2	TRBV5-4	-	CASSLEKGTYGYTF	TGTGCCAGCAGCTTAGAGAAAGGGACGTATGGCTACACCTTC
12	-	TRBJ2-7	TRBV18	once	CASSPDSLEQYF	TGTGCCAGCTCACCCGACAGCCTCGAGCAGTACTTC
15	TRBD1	TRBJ1-1	TRBV11-2	-	CASSSSDRGDTEAFF	TGTGCCAGCAGCTCCTCCGACAGGGGAGACACTGAAGCTTTCTTT
15	TRBD2	TRBJ2-3	TRBV5-8	-	CASSLASGGTDTQYF	TGTGCCAGCAGCTTAGCGAGCGGGGGGACAGATACGCAGTATTTT
17	TRBD1	TRBJ1-3	TRBV4-1	-	CASSQGRQGEVGNTIYF	TGCGCCAGCAGCCAAGGAAGACAGGGAGAGGTTGGAAACACCATATATTTT
13	-	TRBJ1-2	TRBV2	-	CASSPRLRGGYTF	TGTGCCAGCAGCCCTAGGTTAAGGGGTGGCTACACCTTC
13	TRBD1	TRBJ1-1	TRBV29-1	-	CSVDGDSYTEAFF	TGCAGCGTTGACGGGGACAGTTACACTGAAGCTTTCTTT
14	-	TRBJ1-2	TRBV30	-	CAWSVGGLNYGYTF	TGTGCCTGGAGTGTAGGGGGACTTAACTATGGCTACACCTTC
15	-	TRBJ2-2	TRBV4-3	few	CASSPQLGNTGELFF	TGCGCCAGCAGCCCACAGTTGGGGAACACCGGGGAGCTGTTTTTT
12	-	TRBJ1-5	TRBV2	-	CASRVSNQPQHF	TGTGCCAGCAGAGTAAGCAATCAGCCCCAGCATTTT
13	-	TRBJ2-5	TRBV5-1	-	CASSSGPGETQYF	TGCGCCAGCAGCTCCGGACCTGGAGAGACCCAGTACTTC
12	-	TRBJ2-3	TRBV19	-	CASRQGSDTQYF	TGTGCCAGTAGGCAGGGGTCAGATACGCAGTATTTT
15	TRBD1	TRBJ2-6	TRBV2	-	CASSQDRAGANVLTF	TGTGCCAGCAGCCAAGACAGGGCTGGGGCCAACGTCCTGACTTTC
13	TRBD1	TRBJ2-1	TRBV12-5	-	CASGLDRGHEQFF	TGTGCTAGTGGTTTGGACAGGGGGCATGAGCAGTTCTTC
15	-	TRBJ2-3	TRBV5-1	-	CASSLGLPSTDTQYF	TGCGCCAGCAGCTTGGGGCTTCCTAGCACAGATACGCAGTATTTT
15	-	TRBJ2-1	TRBV6-1	-	CASSEIYGPYNEQFF	TGTGCCAGCAGTGAAATCTACGGCCCATACAATGAGCAGTTCTTC
12	-	TRBJ1-1	TRBV2	-	CASSGGRPEAFF	TGTGCCAGCAGTGGTGGCAGACCTGAAGCTTTCTTT
14	TRBD1	TRBJ1-5	TRBV6-5	-	CASSSQGAGQPQHF	TGTGCCAGCAGTTCACAGGGGGCAGGTCAGCCCCAGCATTTT
13	-	TRBJ2-1	TRBV7-9	-	CASSLLGGYEQFF	TGTGCCAGCAGCTTACTTGGGGGGTATGAGCAGTTCTTC
15	-	TRBJ1-2	TRBV6-1	once	CASSEVGVLNYGYTF	TGTGCCAGCAGTGAAGTGGGAGTCCTGAACTATGGCTACACCTTC
15	-	TRBJ1-1	TRBV18	-	CASSPQGTPNTEAFF	TGTGCCAGCTCACCACAGGGGACACCGAACACTGAAGCTTTCTTT
17	-	TRBJ2-2	TRBV5-1	-	CASSLGGQPASTGELFF	TGCGCCAGCAGCTTGGGAGGACAGCCAGCCAGCACCGGGGAGCTGTTTTTT
15	-	TRBJ1-6	TRBV19	-	CASTQSTGSNSPLHF	TGTGCCAGTACCCAATCGACAGGCTCTAATTCACCCCTCCACTTT
15	TRBD1	TRBJ1-2	TRBV20-1	-	CSASSPAQGSGGYTF	TGCAGTGCTAGTAGCCCCGCACAGGGGTCCGGTGGCTACACCTTC
14	TRBD2	TRBJ2-7	TRBV29-1	-	CSVAGLAGGREQYF	TGCAGCGTTGCCGGACTAGCGGGGGGGCGGGAGCAGTACTTC
13	-	TRBJ1-4	TRBV5-6	-	CASSLGGLLGLFF	TGTGCCAGCAGCTTGGGGGGTTTATTGGGACTGTTTTTT